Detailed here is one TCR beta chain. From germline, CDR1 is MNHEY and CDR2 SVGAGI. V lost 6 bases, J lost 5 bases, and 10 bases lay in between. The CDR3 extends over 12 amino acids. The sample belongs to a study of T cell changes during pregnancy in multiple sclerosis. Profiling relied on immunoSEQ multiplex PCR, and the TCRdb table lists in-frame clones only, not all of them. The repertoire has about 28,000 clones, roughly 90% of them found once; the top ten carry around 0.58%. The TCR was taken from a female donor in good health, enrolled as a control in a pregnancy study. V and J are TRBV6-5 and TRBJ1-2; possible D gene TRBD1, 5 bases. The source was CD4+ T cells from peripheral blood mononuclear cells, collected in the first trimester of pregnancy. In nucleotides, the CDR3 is TGTGCCAGCAGGGACAAGGTGTATGGCTACACCTTC. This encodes CASRDKVYGYTF.